This T cell receptor beta chain is drawn from a study of shared clonotypes between healthy human individuals. General study results and limits: Relative to memory subsets, naive subsets generally showed larger estimated richness.

For sorted subsets, 150 to 200 ng DNA per replicate equaled 30,000 or so T cell genomes. Clones were read by immunoSEQ multiplex PCR, and TCRdb kept only the in-frame ones, dropping some. The sample has about 2 million clones, roughly 94% seen once; the top ten hold 0.1% to 0.15%. The CDR3 covers 15 residues. CDR1 SGHDT and CDR2 YYEEEE come from the germline V gene. V trimming: 2 bases; J trimming: 4 bases; junction bases outside the gene matches: 5. Points on this clone: Its antigen is currently unknown.

The chain combines TRBV5-6 with TRBJ2-3; 9 positions match TRBD2. The material sequenced was naive CD4+ T cells sorted from blood. Subset reported: CD45RA+ positively selected. The TCR was taken from a man in his late teens or twenties in good health. CDR3 sequence reads: CASSFQAGGSDTQYF. In nucleotides, the CDR3 is TGTGCCAGCAGCTTTCAGGCGGGAGGGTCAGATACGCAGTATTTT.